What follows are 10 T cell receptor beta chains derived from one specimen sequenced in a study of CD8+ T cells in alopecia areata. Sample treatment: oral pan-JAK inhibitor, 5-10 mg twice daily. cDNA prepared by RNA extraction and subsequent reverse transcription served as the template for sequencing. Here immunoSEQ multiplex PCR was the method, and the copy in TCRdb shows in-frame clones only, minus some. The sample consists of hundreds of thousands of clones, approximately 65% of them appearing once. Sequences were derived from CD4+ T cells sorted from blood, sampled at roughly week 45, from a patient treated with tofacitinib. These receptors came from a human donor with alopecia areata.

The chain's CDR3 is CASSVEGAYTYEQYF. Here the CDR3 DNA reads TGTGCCAGCAGCGTAGAGGGGGCTTATACTTACGAGCAGTACTTC. The J gene is TRBJ2-7, the V gene TRBV9; the match to TRBD1 covers 7 bases. Germline V lookup: CDR1 SGDLS, CDR2 YYNGEE. Unmatched junction bases numbered 7, after V lost 0 bases and J lost 4 bases. This CDR3 region has 15 residues.

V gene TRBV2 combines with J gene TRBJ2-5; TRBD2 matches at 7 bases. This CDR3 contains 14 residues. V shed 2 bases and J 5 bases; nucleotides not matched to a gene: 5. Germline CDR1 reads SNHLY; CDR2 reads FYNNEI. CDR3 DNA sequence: TGTGCCAGCAGTGAACGCGGGGGTTTGGAGACCCAGTACTTC. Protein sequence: CASSERGGLETQYF.

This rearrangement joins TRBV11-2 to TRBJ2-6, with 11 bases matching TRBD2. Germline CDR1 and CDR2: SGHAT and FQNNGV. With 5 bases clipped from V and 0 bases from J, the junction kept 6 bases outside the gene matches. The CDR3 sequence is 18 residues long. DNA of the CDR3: TGTGCCAGCAGCCCGATAGCGGGGGGGCTCTCTGGGGCCAACGTCCTGACTTTC. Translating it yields CASSPIAGGLSGANVLTF.

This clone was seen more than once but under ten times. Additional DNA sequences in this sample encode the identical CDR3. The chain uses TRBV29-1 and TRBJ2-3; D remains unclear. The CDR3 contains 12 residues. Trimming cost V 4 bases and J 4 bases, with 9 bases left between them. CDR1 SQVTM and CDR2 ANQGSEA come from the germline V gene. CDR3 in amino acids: CSVVLGADTQYF. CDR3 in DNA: TGCAGCGTTGTGCTCGGAGCAGATACGCAGTATTTT.

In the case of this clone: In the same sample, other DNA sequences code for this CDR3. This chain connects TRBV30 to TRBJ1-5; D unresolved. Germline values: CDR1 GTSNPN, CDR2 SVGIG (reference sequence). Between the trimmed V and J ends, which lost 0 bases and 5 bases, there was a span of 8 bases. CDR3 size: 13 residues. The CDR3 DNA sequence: TGTGCCTGGAGTGTCGGACTCGATCAGCCCCAGCATTTT. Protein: CAWSVGLDQPQHF. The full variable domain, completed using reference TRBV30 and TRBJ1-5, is SQTIHQWPATLVQPVGSPLSLECTVEGTSNPNLYWYRQAAGRGLQLLFYSVGIGQISSEVPQNLSASRPQDRQFILSSKKLLLSDSGFYLCAWSVGLDQPQHFGDGTRLSIL.

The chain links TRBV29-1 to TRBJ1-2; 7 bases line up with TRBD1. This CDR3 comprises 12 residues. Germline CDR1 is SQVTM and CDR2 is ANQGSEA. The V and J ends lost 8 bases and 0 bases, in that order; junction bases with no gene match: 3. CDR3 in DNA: TGCAGCACGACAGGGACTAACTATGGCTACACCTTC. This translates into CSTTGTNYGYTF. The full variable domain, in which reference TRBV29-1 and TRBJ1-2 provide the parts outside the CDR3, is SAVISQKPSRDICQRGTSLTIQCQVDSQVTMMFWYRQQPGQSLTLIATANQGSEATYESGFVIDKFPISRPNLTFSTLTVSNMSPEDSSIYLCSTTGTNYGYTFGSGTRLTVV.

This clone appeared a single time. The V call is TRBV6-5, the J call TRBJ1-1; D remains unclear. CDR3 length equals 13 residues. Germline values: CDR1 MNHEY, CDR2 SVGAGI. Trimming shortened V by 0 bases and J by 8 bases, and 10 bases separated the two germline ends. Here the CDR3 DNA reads TGTGCCAGCAGTTACTCGAGTCTGGGGGAAGCTTTCTTT. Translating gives CASSYSSLGEAFF.

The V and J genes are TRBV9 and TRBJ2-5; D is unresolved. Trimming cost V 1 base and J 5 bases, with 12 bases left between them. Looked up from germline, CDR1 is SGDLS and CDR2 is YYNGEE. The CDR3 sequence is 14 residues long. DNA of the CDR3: TGTGCCAGCAGCGTATCGGAAGAACAGGAGACCCAGTACTTC. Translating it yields CASSVSEEQETQYF.

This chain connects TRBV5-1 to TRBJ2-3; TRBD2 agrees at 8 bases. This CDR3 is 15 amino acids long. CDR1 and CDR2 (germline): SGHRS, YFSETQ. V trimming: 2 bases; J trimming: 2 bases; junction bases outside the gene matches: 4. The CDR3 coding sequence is TGCGCCAGCAGCTTCACAGCGGGGGCCACAGATACGCAGTATTTT. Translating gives CASSFTAGATDTQYF.

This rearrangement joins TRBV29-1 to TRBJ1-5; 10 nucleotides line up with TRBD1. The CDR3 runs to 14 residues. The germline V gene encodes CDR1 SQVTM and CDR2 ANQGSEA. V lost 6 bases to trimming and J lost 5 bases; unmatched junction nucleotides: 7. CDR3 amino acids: CSVSVGTGDQPQHF. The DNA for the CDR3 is TGCAGCGTCTCAGTGGGGACAGGGGATCAGCCCCAGCATTTT.